This T cell receptor beta chain originates from a study of beta chain features in type 1 diabetes. Notes on the study in general: The naive, central memory and Treg TCRB repertoires showed an apparent similarity that was greater among patients than among healthy donors. Because the template was cDNA, high-expressing cells might be over-represented. Insertion counts at VDJ junctions were lower in type 1 diabetes patients, who also showed more deletions there.

On this clone itself: No antigen is known for it.

Since all of the isolated RNA was reverse transcribed, expressed TCRB transcripts were what got sequenced. The average read count of naive, central memory and regulatory T cell samples was around 3.8 million. Clones were sequenced by immunoSEQ multiplex PCR, and TCRdb holds only the in-frame ones, with some missing. Seen here are 350,000 to 450,000 clones, more than 13% observed once, and the top ten hold 0.019%. Source material: naive CD4+ T cells from blood. The receptor was isolated from a woman between 18 and 29 years old in good health.

CDR3 sequence reads: CATSRSGSGRVGEQFF. CDR3 bases: TGTGCCACCAGCAGATCTGGTAGCGGGAGAGTGGGTGAGCAGTTCTTC. The chain joins TRBV15 to TRBJ2-1, with 9 bases identical to TRBD2. Germline V gives CDR1 LNHNV, CDR2 YYDKDF (reference sequence). This CDR3 spans 16 amino acids. The V and J ends lost 2 bases and 9 bases, in that order; junction bases with no gene match: 11. Full variable domain (rest looked up from reference TRBV15 and TRBJ2-1): DAMVIQNPRYQVTQFGKPVTLSCSQTLNHNVMYWYQQKSSQAPKLLFHYYDKDFNNEADTPDNFQSRRPNTSFCFLDIRSPGLGDTAMYLCATSRSGSGRVGEQFFGPGTRLTVL.